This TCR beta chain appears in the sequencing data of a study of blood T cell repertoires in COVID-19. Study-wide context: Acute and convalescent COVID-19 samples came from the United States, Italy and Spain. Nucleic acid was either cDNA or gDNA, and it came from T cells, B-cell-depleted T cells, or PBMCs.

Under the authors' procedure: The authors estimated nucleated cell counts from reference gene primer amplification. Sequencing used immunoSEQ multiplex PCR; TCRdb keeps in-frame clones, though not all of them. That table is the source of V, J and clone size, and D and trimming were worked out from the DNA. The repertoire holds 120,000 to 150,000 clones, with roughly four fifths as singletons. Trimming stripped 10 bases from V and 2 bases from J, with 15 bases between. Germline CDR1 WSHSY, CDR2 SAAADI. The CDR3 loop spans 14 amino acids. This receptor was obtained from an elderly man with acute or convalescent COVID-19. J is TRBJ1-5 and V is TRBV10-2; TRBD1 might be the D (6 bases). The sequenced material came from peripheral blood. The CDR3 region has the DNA TGCGCCACCCTACAGGGACCTGGCAATCAGCCCCAGCATTTT. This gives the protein CATLQGPGNQPQHF.